This TCR beta chain was identified during a study of blood T cell repertoires in COVID-19 (dated by TCRdb to about 2020). Some background on the complete study: Samples covering the acute and convalescent phases of COVID-19 were provided by collaborators in the United States, Italy and Spain. The samples were drawn from two sources: the first 160 participants of the ongoing ImmuneRACE study, and over 950 subjects contributed by 6 global collaborators. Subjects who had been exposed to COVID-19, were actively infected with it, or had recovered from it provided the deeply sampled blood TCRbeta repertoires that made up the dataset. Where available, HLA class I and class II types were obtained from metadata supplied by the sample provider rather than from assay-based typing. The repertoires were made available in a free public database intended to serve as a resource for research on the immune response to SARS-CoV-2. Nearly every sample came with metadata listing a de-identified subject ID, COVID-19 status, age in years and sex. The prospective study material was composed of cDNA or gDNA derived from T cells, B-cell-depleted T cells, or PBMCs. Findings and caveats that apply to the study as a whole: Clinical and demographic metadata were provided uncurated, with the amount varying by source and participant.

Enrolling through a virtual design, the prospective study's participants ranged in age from roughly 18 to 95 years and lived across some 23 United States geographic areas. To assign participants to cohorts, the prospective study relied on clinical history that participants themselves reported in a screening survey and a study questionnaire. ImmuneRACE Cohort 3 recovered participants were defined by two consecutive negative NP/OP PCR tests, healthcare professional clearance, or symptom resolution. Mobile phlebotomists in the prospective study collected whole blood, serum and a nasopharyngeal or oropharyngeal swab from every participant. Over a roughly 2-month period, participants in the prospective study had the option of providing additional blood draws and questionnaires. Before DNA extraction, prospective study blood samples were shipped either frozen or at room temperature. V loses 5 bases, J loses 0 bases, and the germline ends lie 14 bases apart. Per the germline V gene, SGHAT is the CDR1 and FQNNGV is the CDR2. Its CDR3 holds 15 amino acids, cysteine through phenylalanine. The CDR3 DNA has 45 bases and is translated from base 1.

TCRbeta CDR3 regions were amplified from genomic DNA using the immunoSEQ Assay, a bias-controlled multiplex PCR. Per the source publication's procedure: The number of nucleated cells in each sample was estimated from the amplification of reference gene primers within the assay. To quantify the absolute abundance of each unique TCRbeta CDR3 rearrangement, sequence reads were collapsed and filtered. For each sample, productive Simpson clonality was calculated as the square root of Simpson's diversity index over productive rearrangements. TCRdb limited this immuneACCESS table to in-frame rearrangements with V and J called. A share of clones is missing; checked studies link under half to unresolved V genes, and the rest is unexplained. Clone size and the V and J calls come from that table; the DNA yielded D and trimming. The sample table holds 300,000 or so clones, of which about 88% were seen once. Roughly 2.6% of the sample lies in the top ten.

As concerns this clone: No cognate antigen has been identified for it. The record has no base qualities; no much larger clone is one base away.

Sequencing was done on a sample of PBMCs or T cells enriched from blood (not recorded which). The TCR sequence derives from a man between 60 and 70 years old who had recovered from COVID-19. The rearrangement joined TRBV11-2 to TRBJ2-7, with the D gene not clear enough to name. The CDR3 here reads CASSPPRILSYEQYF. The nucleotides are TGTGCCAGCAGCCCACCTAGGATCCTCTCCTACGAGCAGTACTTC.